Here is one T cell receptor beta chain with its context. Its specific antigen is unknown. No per-base quality is available; no much larger clone lies one base away. This sample was taken from a study of beta chain features in type 1 diabetes (dated by TCRdb to between 2017 and 2018). In the study overall: No differences in mean age, gender distribution, total cell number or subset yield were found between patients and healthy donors. The study compared the TCRB repertoires of sorted circulating CD4+ T cell subsets in recently diagnosed type 1 diabetes patients with those in matched healthy donors. A total of roughly 100 million sorted cells were examined across all samples, and the number of cells per subset was strongly correlated with RNA yield. Regulatory and stem cell-like memory subsets were isolated from only 8 patients and about eight healthy donors, whereas naive and central memory subsets came from all 30 or so donors. Here is what the overall study found, with its caveats: The naive, central memory and regulatory TCRB repertoires appeared to resemble one another more closely among patients than among healthy donors. Because cDNA was sequenced instead of genomic DNA, highly expressing activated cells could be over-represented, though the groups showed no difference in activation or CD3 levels. In all four CD4+ subsets, TCRB CDR3 length was moderately but significantly shorter in type 1 diabetes patients. Because the HLA sub-analyses included only small numbers of individuals, any influence of HLA type on TCRB rearrangement was left unresolved. At VDJ recombination sites, type 1 diabetes patients had fewer insertions and more deleted nucleotides, which implies abnormalities in thymic rearrangement. Shorter templates might be favored by PCR, yet because patient and control samples were amplified and corrected together, any such skew would affect both groups equally.

Each donor gave one peripheral blood draw, roughly 110 mL on average, collected into heparinised tubes. Naive, central memory, regulatory and stem cell-like memory CD4+ T cells were sorted on a BD FACSAria II using a panel including CD45RO, CCR7, CD25, CD127, CD95 and CD27. Every sorted population had a purity above 98%. PBMCs were isolated immediately by Lymphoprep density gradient centrifugation and stained directly without culture. Samples were stained and sorted in pairs, with one healthy donor and one patient per experiment, so that batch effects were minimized. All of the isolated RNA was reverse transcribed with the High Capacity cDNA Reverse Transcription Kit, so expressed TCRB transcripts were sequenced. Deep immunoSEQ sequencing was performed on naive, central memory and regulatory T cell samples, with an average of roughly 3.3 million total reads per sample. Sorted cells were lysed in RLT buffer, and RNA was extracted using DNase-treated RNeasy Micro or Mini kits according to cell number. To prevent cross-contamination, every cell subset was processed on its own, while patient and healthy donor samples were processed together. The immunoSEQ multiplex PCR was used to amplify TCRB sequences from cDNA, generating 87-bp fragments that spanned the CDR3 region. Sequencing of the amplicons was done on the Illumina HiSeq platform. The paper's data handling went like this. PCR bias was corrected computationally using synthetic template baselines, and reads within Hamming distance 2 were collapsed, with unmergeable singletons discarded. By aligning reads against IMGT, V, D and J genes, CDR3 length, and insertions or deletions at six rearrangement sites were assigned. Within each subset, clonotype counts were normalized to the number of sorted cells before true diversity and Gini coefficients were calculated with the tcR R package. Repertoire sharing was quantified using the overlap coefficient calculated on TCRB nucleotide sequences. Out-of-frame TCRB sequences from naive cells were analyzed as a proxy for the pre-selection repertoire. TCRdb took over this immuneACCESS table, retaining in-frame rearrangements with V and J assigned. Such tables are incomplete; in checked studies, under half of the missing clones stem from an unresolved V gene, and the remainder is unexplained. Clonal size and the V and J genes are those of that table, whereas D and trimming came from the DNA. Counted in this sample were about 710,000 clones; roughly 13% of them appeared once. In total, the top ten clones hold just under 0.04% of the sample.

From a lookup of the germline V gene, CDR1 and CDR2 are WSHSY and SAAADI. Trimming takes 8 bases off V and 6 bases off J; junction bases not matched to a gene: 12. From its cysteine to its phenylalanine, the CDR3 spans 14 amino acids. CDR3 DNA only is kept here, 42 bases in frame from base 1. This clonotype was sampled from a young man with type 1 diabetes. Sequencing input: naive CD4+ T cells from blood. The cell subset or site label of this sample denotes: true naive CD4+ T cells. The sequence links TRBV10-2 to TRBJ1-2, and 7 bases in between align with TRBD1. The DNA is TGCGCCAGCTCTATGACAGGGTACGGAAATGGCTACACCTTC. Translated, this gives CASSMTGYGNGYTF.